This T cell receptor (beta chain) is from a study of cytomegalovirus exposure and HLA in healthy donors (dated by TCRdb to 2017 to 2019). With regard to the full study: According to a later analysis, one platform produced both the roughly 120 validation repertoires and the 550 to 800 repertoires of the first cohort. Along with the roughly 670-subject first cohort, a separate validation cohort of more than 90 different subjects was used. The study aimed to test whether cataloging public T cell receptors could reveal signatures of past pathogen exposure. To predict cytomegalovirus infection status, the study combined high-throughput TCR immunosequencing, statistical association of individual TCRs with disease status, and machine learning.

Libraries were built with the immunoSEQ multiplex PCR assay. Per the authors' processing: To diagnose cytomegalovirus status from the catalog of TCR beta chain sequences, a statistical classification framework was built. Held by TCRdb, this immuneACCESS table contains in-frame sequences only and omits some clones. Under half of the omission traces to an unresolved V gene where checked; the cause of the rest is unknown. V and J calls and clone size are copied from that table; D and trimming were computed from the DNA. The sample includes over 85,000 clones, with 85% to 90% observed a single time. 1.4% to 1.5% of the sample is taken by the ten largest. General findings and caveats noted by the study authors: Across donors, most TCR sequences were observed very rarely, whereas some public TCRs were present in many individuals. A total of fewer than 200 TCR beta chains were listed by the study as associated with cytomegalovirus. In both the original and validation cohorts, the classifier was reported to diagnose cytomegalovirus status with high specificity and sensitivity. It was suggested by the authors that the approach could potentially be generalized to other disease states and immunological phenotypes. In a later analysis, TCRs clustered in the first cohort were found to also tend to co-occur in the 120 or so validation repertoires, with 90% to 95% of cluster scores above 0. A few of the identified cytomegalovirus-associated TCR beta chains were confirmed in vitro to be specific for cytomegalovirus antigens. A later analysis lacked HLA typing for the validation cohort, so it scored co-occurrence in that cohort across all 110 or so repertoires.

Donors formed part of the validation cohort, which comprised over a hundred subjects and was distinct from the first cohort of over 500 subjects. In regard to this clone: Its target antigen remains unknown. No clone much larger than this one lies a single base away; base qualities are absent.

The sequence came from a woman aged 25 to 45 in good health and CMV-seropositive. Sequencing was done on a sample of PBMCs.

The CDR3 region: CASRFTGANQPQHF. The bases are TGTGCCAGCAGGTTCACAGGGGCTAATCAGCCCCAGCATTTT. The rearrangement combines TRBV6-1 with TRBJ1-5, and 7 junction bases match TRBD1. Including cysteine and phenylalanine, the CDR3 has 14 amino acids. The read is trimmed to its CDR3 DNA, 42 bases read in frame from base 1. Trimming takes 6 bases off V and 4 bases off J; junction bases not matched to a gene: 6. The germline V gene encodes CDR1 MNHNS and CDR2 SASEGT.